This TCR beta chain emerged from a study of cytomegalovirus exposure and HLA in healthy donors. The CDR3 loop spans 16 amino acids. Germline CDR1 is SGHRS and CDR2 is YFSETQ. Study results and limitations: An ancestry cluster, one associated with Asian ancestry, reportedly showed fewer N-insertions than the approximately 660-donor mean in a later analysis. Researchers reported from a later analysis that most CMV-associated TCR beta chains appeared HLA-restricted. Rates of TCR association differed by HLA locus in a later analysis, with DRB1 highest and HLA-C lowest. Confirmation in vitro established that a few CMV-associated chains were specific for CMV antigens.

It was with 60 Vbeta and 13 Jbeta primers that the PCR ran. Some clones are missing from TCRdb's copy, which holds only in-frame ones; the method was immunoSEQ multiplex PCR. This table lists 150,000 to 200,000 clones. As to this clone: Its matching antigen is unknown.

The sequenced sample was PBMCs. This sequence was found in a man under 40 in good health and CMV-seronegative. The gene calls are TRBV5-1 and TRBJ2-5, with 10 bases matching TRBD1. The DNA end favors TRBJ2-7, so the J call may be wrong. The CDR3 loop is CASKVFPGQGVYEQYF. The CDR3, as DNA: TGCGCCAGCAAAGTCTTTCCCGGACAGGGGGTCTACGAGCAGTACTTC.